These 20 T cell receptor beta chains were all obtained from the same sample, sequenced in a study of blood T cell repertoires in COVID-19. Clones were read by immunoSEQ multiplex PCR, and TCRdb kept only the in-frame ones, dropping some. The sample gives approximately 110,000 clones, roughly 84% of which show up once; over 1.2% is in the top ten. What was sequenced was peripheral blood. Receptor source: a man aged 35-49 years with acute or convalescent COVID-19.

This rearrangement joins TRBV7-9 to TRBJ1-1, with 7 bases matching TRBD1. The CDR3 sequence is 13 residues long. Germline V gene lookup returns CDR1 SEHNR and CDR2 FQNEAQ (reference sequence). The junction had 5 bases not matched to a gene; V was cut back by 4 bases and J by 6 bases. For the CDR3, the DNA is TGTGCCAGCAGCTCAACAGGGGAGGCTGAAGCTTTCTTT. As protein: CASSSTGEAEAFF.

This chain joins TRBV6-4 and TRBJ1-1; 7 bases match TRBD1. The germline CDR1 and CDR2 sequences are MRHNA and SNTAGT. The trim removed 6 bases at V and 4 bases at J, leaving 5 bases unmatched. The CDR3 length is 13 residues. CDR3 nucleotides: TGTGCCAGCAGGAGACAGGGTGGCACTGAAGCTTTCTTT. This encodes CASRRQGGTEAFF.

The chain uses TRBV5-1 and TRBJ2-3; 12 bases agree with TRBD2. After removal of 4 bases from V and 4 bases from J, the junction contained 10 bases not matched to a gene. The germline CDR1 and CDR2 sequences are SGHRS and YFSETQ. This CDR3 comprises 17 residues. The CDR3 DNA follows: TGCGCCAGCAGCGTCGGATCTAGCGGGAGGGCCCCAGATACGCAGTATTTT. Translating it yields CASSVGSSGRAPDTQYF.

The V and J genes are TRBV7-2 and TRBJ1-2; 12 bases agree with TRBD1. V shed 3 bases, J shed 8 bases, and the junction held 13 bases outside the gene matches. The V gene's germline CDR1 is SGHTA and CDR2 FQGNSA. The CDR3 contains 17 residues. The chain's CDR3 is CASSLGGTGGAIPGYTF. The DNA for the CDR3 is TGTGCCAGCAGCTTGGGCGGGACAGGGGGCGCGATACCCGGCTACACCTTC.

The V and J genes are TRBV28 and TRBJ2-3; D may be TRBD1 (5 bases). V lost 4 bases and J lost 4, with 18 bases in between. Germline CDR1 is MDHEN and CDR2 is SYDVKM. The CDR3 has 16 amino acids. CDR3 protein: CASSSRQGGRADTQYF. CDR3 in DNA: TGTGCCAGCAGTTCTCGCCAGGGCGGAAGGGCAGATACGCAGTATTTT.

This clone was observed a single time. CDR3 amino acids: CASSQTGSGAYEQYF. In DNA form, the CDR3 reads TGTGCCAGCAGCCAGACAGGGTCGGGGGCCTACGAGCAGTACTTC. The chain couples TRBV6-5 to TRBJ2-7; perhaps TRBD1 as D (7 bases). CDR1 is MNHEY and CDR2 is SVGAGI in the germline V gene. The CDR3 is 15 amino acids. V was cut by 6 bases and J by 2 bases, with 17 bases left in between.

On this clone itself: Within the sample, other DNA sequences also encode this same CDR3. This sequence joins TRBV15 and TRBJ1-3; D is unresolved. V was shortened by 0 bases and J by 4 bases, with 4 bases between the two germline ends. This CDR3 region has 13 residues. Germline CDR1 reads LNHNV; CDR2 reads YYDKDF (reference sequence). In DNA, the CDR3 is TGTGCCACCAGCAGAGACAGGGGAAACACCATATATTTT. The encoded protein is CATSRDRGNTIYF.

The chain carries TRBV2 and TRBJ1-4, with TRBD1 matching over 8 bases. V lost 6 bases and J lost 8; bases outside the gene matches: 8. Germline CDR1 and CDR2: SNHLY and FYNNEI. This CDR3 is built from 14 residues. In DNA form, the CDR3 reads TGTGCCAGCAGCGACCCGGGACAGGACGAAAAACTGTTTTTT. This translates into CASSDPGQDEKLFF.

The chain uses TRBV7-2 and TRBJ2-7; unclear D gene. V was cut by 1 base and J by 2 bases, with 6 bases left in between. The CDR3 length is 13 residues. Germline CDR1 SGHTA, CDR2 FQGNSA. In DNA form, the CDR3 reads TGTGCCAGCAGCTTAGGGCAACCCTACGAGCAGTACTTC. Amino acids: CASSLGQPYEQYF.

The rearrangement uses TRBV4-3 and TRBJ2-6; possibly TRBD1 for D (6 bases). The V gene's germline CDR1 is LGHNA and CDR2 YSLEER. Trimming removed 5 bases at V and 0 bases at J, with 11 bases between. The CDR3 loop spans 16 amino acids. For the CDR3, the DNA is TGCGCCAGCAGCTCTCACAGGGTCTCTGGGGCCAACGTCCTGACTTTC. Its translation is CASSSHRVSGANVLTF.

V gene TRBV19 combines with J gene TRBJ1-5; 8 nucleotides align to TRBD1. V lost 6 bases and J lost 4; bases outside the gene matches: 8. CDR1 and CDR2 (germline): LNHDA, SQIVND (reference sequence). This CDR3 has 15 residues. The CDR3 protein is CASSQGAEWNQPQHF. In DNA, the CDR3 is TGTGCCAGTAGCCAGGGGGCCGAATGGAATCAGCCCCAGCATTTT.

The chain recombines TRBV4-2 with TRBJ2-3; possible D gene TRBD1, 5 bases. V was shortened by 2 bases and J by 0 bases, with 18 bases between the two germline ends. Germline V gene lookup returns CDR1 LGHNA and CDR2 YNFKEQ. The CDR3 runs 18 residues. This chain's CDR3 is CASSQPYVGATSTDTQYF. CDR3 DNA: TGTGCCAGCAGCCAACCATATGTTGGGGCTACTAGCACAGATACGCAGTATTTT.

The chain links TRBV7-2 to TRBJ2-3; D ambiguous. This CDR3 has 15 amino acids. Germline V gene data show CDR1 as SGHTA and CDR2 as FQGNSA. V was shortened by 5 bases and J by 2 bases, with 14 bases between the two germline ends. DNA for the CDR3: TGTGCCAGCAGCCCAGTTGACTTACCCACAGATACGCAGTATTTT. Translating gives CASSPVDLPTDTQYF.

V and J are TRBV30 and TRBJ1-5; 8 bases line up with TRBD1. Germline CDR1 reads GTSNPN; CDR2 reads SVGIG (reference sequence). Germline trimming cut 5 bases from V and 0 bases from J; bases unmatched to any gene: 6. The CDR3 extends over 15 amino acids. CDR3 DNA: TGTGCCTGGGGACAGGGCCCGTATAGCAATCAGCCCCAGCATTTT. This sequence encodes CAWGQGPYSNQPQHF.

The DNA of the CDR3 is TGTGCCACCACCGGGACTAGCCTTATCGATGAGCAGTTCTTC. This encodes CATTGTSLIDEQFF. J is TRBJ2-1 and V is TRBV15, with 9 bases that match TRBD2. Germline CDR1 and CDR2: LNHNV and YYDKDF (reference sequence). The CDR3 spans 14 residues. Germline trimming cut 7 bases from V and 8 bases from J; bases unmatched to any gene: 9.

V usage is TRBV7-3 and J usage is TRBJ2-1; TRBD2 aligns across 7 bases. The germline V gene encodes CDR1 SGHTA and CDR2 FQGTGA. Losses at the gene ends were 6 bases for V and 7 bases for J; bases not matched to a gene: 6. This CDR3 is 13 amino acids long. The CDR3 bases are TGTGCCAGCAGTCCAAGACTAGCAAATGAGCAGTTCTTC. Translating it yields CASSPRLANEQFF.

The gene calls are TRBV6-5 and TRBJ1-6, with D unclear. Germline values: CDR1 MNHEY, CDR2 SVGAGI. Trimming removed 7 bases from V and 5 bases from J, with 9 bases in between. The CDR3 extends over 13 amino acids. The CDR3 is CASKEQNNSPLHF. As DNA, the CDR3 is TGTGCCAGCAAGGAACAGAATAATTCACCCCTCCACTTT.

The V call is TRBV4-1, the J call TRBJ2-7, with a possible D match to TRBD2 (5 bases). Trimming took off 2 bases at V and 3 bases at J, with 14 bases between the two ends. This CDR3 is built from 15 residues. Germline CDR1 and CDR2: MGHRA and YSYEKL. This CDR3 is CASSQSGGTGYEQYF. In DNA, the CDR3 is TGCGCCAGCAGCCAATCTGGAGGTACGGGCTACGAGCAGTACTTC.

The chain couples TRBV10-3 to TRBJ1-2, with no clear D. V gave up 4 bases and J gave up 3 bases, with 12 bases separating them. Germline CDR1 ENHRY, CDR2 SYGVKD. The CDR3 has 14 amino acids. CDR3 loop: CAISAEQQYYGYTF. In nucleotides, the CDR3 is TGTGCCATCAGTGCCGAGCAACAGTACTATGGCTACACCTTC.

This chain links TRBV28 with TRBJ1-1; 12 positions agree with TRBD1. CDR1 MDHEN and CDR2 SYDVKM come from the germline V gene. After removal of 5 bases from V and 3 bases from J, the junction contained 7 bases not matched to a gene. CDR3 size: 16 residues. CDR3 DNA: TGTGCCAGCAGTCTAGACCGGGACAGGGGGCACACTGAAGCTTTCTTT. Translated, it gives CASSLDRDRGHTEAFF.